The present T cell receptor beta chain was sequenced within a study of T cells in Graves' hyperthyroidism and ophthalmopathy. On the study more broadly: Blood from the periphery was taken at initial diagnosis, before any treatment. Study-level points and caveats: Peripheral blood also featured most of the thyroid clonotypes expanded above 0.001.

The V and J ends lost 1 base and 8 bases respectively, with 5 bases between them. Germline CDR1 is SGHAT and CDR2 is FQDESV (reference sequence). The CDR3 consists of 11 residues. Ophthalmopathy patients all had a Clinical Activity Score of at least 3, a NOSPECS grade of at least 4 and disease under 3 months old. This clonotype was found many times. The antigen is undetermined. Regions amplified from RNA transcripts were the TCR beta CDR3 regions. TCR CDR3 underwent first-round RT-PCR with the HTBI primer set. TCRdb reprocessed the multiplex PCR reads via MiXCR and lists one record per CDR3 protein. The table shows about 530,000 distinct CDR3 sequences, with approximately 17% occurring only once.

The rearrangement joins TRBV11-1 to TRBJ1-1; unclear D gene. The clonotype originates from a woman younger than 30 with Graves' ophthalmopathy. The sample consisted of blood. CDR3: CASSLDDEAFF. CDR3 in DNA: TGTGCCAGCAGCTTAGATGACGAAGCTTTCTTT.